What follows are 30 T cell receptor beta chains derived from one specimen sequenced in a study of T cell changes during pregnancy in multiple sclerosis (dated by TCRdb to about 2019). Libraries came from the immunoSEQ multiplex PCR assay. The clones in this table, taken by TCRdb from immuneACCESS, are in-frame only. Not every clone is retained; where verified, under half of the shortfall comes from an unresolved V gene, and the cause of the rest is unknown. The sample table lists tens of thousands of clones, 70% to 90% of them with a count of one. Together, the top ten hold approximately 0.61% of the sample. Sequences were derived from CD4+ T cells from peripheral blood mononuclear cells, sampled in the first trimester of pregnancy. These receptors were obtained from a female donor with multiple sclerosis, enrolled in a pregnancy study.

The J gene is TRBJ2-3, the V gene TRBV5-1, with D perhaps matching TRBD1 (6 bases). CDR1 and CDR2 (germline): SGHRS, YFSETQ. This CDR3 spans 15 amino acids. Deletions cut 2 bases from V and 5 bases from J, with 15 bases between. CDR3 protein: CASSFRAQGVDTQYF. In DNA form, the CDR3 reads TGCGCCAGCAGCTTTCGCGCACAGGGCGTAGATACGCAGTATTTT.

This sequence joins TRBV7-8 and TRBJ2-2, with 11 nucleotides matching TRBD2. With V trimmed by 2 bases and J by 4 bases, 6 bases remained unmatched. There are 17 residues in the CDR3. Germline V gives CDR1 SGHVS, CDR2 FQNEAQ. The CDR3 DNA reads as TGTGCCAGCAGCTTACCCGTAGCGGGAGGGTTCACCGGGGAGCTGTTTTTT. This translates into CASSLPVAGGFTGELFF.

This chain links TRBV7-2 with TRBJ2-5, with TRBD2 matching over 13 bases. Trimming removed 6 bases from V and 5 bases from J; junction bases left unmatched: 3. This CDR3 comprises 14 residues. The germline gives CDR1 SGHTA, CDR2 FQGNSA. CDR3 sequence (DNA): TGTGCCAGCAGACTAGCGGGAGGGGGGGAGACCCAGTACTTC. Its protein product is CASRLAGGGETQYF.

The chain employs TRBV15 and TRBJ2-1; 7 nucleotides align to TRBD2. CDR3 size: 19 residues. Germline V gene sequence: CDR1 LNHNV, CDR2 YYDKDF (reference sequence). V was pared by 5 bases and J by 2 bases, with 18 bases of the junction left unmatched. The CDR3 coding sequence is TGTGCCACCAGCGGGATCCTTTCCTCACTAGCGCAAACCTACAATGAGCAGTTCTTC. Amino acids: CATSGILSSLAQTYNEQFF.

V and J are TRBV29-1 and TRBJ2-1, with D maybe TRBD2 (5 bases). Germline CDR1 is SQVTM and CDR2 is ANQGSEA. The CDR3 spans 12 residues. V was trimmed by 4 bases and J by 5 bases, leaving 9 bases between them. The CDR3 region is CSVGENNNEQFF. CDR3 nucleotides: TGCAGCGTTGGGGAGAACAACAATGAGCAGTTCTTC.

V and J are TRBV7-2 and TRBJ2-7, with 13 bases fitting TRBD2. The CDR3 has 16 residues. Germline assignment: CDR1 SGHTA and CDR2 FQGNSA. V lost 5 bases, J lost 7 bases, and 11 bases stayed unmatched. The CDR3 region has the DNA TGTGCCAGCAGCAACAGGGGGACTAGCGGGGCAGGAGAGCAGTACTTC. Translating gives CASSNRGTSGAGEQYF.

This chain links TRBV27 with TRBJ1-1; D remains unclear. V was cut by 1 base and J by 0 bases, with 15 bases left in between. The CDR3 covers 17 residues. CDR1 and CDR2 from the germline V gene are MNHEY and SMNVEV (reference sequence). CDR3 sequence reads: CASSLFPSLPMNTEAFF. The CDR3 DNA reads TGTGCCAGCAGTTTATTCCCCTCACTACCCATGAACACTGAAGCTTTCTTT.

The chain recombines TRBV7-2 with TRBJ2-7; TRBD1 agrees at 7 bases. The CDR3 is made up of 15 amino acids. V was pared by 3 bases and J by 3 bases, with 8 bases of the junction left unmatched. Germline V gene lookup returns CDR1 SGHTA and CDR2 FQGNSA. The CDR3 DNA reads TGTGCCAGCAGCTTGGACAGGCTCCGATTCTACGAGCAGTACTTC. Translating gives CASSLDRLRFYEQYF.

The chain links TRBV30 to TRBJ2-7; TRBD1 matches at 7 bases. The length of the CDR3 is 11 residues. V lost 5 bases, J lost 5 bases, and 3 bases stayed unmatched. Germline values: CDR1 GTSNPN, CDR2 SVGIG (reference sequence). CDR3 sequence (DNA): TGTGCCTGGGACAGGGTCAACGAGCAGTACTTC. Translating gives CAWDRVNEQYF. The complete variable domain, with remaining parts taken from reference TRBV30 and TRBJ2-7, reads SQTIHQWPATLVQPVGSPLSLECTVEGTSNPNLYWYRQAAGRGLQLLFYSVGIGQISSEVPQNLSASRPQDRQFILSSKKLLLSDSGFYLCAWDRVNEQYFGPGTRLTVT.

In nucleotides, the CDR3 is TGTGCCAGCACCCCAAGCTCAGGGGTCGGAAACACCATATATTTT. It encodes CASTPSSGVGNTIYF. The chain uses TRBV2 and TRBJ1-3; a possible D gene is TRBD1 (6 bases). V gave up 7 bases and J gave up 4 bases, with 17 bases separating them. CDR3 size: 15 residues. Germline CDR1 SNHLY, CDR2 FYNNEI.

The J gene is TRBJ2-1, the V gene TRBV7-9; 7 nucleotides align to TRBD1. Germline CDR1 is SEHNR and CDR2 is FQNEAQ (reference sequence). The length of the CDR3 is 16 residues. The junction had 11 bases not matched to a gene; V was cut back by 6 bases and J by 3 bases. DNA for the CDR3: TGTGCCAGCAGTCACTACCGGGACAGACGCTACAATGAGCAGTTCTTC. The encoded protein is CASSHYRDRRYNEQFF. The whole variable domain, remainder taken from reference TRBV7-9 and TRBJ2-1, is DTGVSQNPRHKITKRGQNVTFRCDPISEHNRLYWYRQTLGQGPEFLTYFQNEAQLEKSRLLSDRFSAERPKGSFSTLEIQRTEQGDSAMYLCASSHYRDRRYNEQFFGPGTRLTVL.

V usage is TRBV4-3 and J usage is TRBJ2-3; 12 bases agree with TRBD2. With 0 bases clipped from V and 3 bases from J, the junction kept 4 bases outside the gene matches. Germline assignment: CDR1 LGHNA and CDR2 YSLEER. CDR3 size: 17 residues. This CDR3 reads CASSQDLAGGPTDTQYF. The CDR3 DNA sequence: TGCGCCAGCAGCCAAGACCTAGCGGGAGGGCCGACAGATACGCAGTATTTT.

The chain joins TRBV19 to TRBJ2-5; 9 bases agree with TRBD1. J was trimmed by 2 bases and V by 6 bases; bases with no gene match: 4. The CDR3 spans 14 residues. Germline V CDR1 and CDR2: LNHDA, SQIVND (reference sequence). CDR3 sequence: CASSPGTGQETQYF. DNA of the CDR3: TGTGCCAGTAGCCCCGGGACAGGGCAAGAGACCCAGTACTTC.

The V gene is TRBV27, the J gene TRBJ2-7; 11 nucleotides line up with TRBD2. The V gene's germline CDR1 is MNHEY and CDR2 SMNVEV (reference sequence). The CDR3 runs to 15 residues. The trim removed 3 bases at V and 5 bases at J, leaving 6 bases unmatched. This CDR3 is CASSFGGTSGNEQYF. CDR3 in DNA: TGTGCCAGCAGTTTCGGAGGGACTAGCGGTAACGAGCAGTACTTC.

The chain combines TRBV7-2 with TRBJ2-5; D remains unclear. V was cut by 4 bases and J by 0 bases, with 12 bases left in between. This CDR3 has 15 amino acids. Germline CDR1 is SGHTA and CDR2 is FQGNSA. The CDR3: CASSSGSWYQETQYF. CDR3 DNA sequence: TGTGCCAGCAGCTCCGGGTCATGGTACCAAGAGACCCAGTACTTC.

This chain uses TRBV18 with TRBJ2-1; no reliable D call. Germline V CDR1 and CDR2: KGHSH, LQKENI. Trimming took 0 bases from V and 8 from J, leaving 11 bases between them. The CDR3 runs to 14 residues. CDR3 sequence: CASSPPSGRDEQFF. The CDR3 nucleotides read TGTGCCAGCTCACCACCGTCTGGGCGCGATGAGCAGTTCTTC.

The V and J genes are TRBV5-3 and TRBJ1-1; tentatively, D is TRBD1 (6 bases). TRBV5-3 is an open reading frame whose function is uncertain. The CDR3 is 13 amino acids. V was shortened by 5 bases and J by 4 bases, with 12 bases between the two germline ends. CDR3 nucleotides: TGTGCCAGAAGAAAACAGGGCTTCACTGAAGCTTTCTTT. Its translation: CARRKQGFTEAFF.

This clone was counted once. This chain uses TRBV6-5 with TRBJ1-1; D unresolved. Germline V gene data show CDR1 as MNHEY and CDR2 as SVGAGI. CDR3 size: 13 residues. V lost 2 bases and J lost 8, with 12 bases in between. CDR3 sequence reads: CASSYQGPGEAFF. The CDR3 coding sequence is TGTGCCAGCAGTTACCAAGGTCCGGGGGAAGCTTTCTTT.

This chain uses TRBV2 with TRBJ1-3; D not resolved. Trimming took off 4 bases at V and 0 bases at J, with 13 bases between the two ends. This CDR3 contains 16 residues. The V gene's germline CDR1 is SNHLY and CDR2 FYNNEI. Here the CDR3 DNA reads TGTGCCAGCAGTGTCGAGAGCCCGAGCTCTGGAAACACCATATATTTT. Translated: CASSVESPSSGNTIYF.

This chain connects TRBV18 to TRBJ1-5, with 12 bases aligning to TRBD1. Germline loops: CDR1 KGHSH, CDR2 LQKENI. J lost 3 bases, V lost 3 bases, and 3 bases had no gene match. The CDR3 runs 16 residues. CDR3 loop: CASSPGTGGPNQPQHF. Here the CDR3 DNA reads TGTGCCAGCTCACCCGGGACAGGGGGCCCCAATCAGCCCCAGCATTTT.

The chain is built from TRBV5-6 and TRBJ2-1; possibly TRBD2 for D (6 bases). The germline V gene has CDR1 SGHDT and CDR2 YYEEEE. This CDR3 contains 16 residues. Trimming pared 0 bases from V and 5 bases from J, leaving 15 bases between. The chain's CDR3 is CASSLVGSGLDNEQFF. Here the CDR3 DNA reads TGTGCCAGCAGCTTGGTGGGGAGCGGGCTAGACAATGAGCAGTTCTTC.

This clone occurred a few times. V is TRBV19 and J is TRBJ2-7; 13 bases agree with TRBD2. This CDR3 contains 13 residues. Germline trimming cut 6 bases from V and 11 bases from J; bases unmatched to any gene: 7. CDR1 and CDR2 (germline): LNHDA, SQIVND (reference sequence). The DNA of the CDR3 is TGTGCCAGTAGATTGGGACTAGCGGGATCGGAGTACTTC. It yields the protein CASRLGLAGSEYF.

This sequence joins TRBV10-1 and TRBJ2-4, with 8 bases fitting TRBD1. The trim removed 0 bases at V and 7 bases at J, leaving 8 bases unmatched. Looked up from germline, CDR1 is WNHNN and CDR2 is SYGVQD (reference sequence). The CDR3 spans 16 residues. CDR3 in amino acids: CASSESARQGNNIQYF. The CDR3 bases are TGCGCCAGCAGTGAGTCGGCGCGACAGGGGAACAACATTCAGTACTTC.

As DNA, the CDR3 is TGTGCCAGCTCAGCGTCCATTCAGGGTAGCAATCAGCCCCAGCATTTT. Encoded protein: CASSASIQGSNQPQHF. The V and J genes are TRBV18 and TRBJ1-5; D is possibly TRBD1 (5 bases). The V and J ends lost 5 bases and 0 bases respectively, with 14 bases between them. This CDR3 comprises 16 residues. The germline V gene encodes CDR1 KGHSH and CDR2 LQKENI.

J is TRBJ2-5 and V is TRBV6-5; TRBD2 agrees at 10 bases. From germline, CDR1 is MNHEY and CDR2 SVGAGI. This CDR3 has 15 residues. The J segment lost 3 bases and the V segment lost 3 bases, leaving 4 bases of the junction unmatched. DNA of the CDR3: TGTGCCAGCAGTTATCTAGCGGGAGCCAAAGAGACCCAGTACTTC. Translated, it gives CASSYLAGAKETQYF.

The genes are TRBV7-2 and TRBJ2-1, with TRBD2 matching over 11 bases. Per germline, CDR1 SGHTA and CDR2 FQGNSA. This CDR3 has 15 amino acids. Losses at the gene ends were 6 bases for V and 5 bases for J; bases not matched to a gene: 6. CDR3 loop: CASRPQLAGDNEQFF. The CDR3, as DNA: TGTGCCAGCAGGCCGCAACTAGCGGGGGACAATGAGCAGTTCTTC.

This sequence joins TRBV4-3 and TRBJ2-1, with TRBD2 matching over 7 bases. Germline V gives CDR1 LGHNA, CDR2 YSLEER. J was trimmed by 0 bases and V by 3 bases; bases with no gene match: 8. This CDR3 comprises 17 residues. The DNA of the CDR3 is TGCGCCAGCAGCCAGGATCCTGGCGGGAGCTCCTACAATGAGCAGTTCTTC. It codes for CASSQDPGGSSYNEQFF.

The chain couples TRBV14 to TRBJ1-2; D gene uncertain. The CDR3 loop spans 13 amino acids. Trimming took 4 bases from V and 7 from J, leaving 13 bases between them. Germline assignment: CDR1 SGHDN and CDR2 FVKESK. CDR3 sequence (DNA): TGTGCCAGCAGCCCCGAGAGGGTTCGTGGCTACACCTTC. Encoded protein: CASSPERVRGYTF.

In nucleotides, the CDR3 is TGTGCCAGCAGACCGAAGGGCCTAGCGAACAATGAGCAGTTCTTC. This gives the protein CASRPKGLANNEQFF. V usage is TRBV7-2 and J usage is TRBJ2-1; weak D call: TRBD2 (6 bases). The V gene's germline CDR1 is SGHTA and CDR2 FQGNSA. V was shortened by 6 bases and J by 5 bases, with 17 bases between the two germline ends. CDR3 size: 15 residues. Full variable domain (missing parts from reference TRBV7-2 and TRBJ2-1): GAGVSQSPSNKVTEKGKDVELRCDPISGHTALYWYRQSLGQGLEFLIYFQGNSAPDKSGLPSDRFSAERTGGSVSTLTIQRTQQEDSAVYLCASRPKGLANNEQFFGPGTRLTVL.

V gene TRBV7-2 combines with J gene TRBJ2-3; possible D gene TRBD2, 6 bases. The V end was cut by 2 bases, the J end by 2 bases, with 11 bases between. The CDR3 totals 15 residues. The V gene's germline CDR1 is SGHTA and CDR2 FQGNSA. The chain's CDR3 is CASSLTGLFTDTQYF. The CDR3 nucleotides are TGTGCCAGCAGCTTAACGGGACTCTTCACAGATACGCAGTATTTT.